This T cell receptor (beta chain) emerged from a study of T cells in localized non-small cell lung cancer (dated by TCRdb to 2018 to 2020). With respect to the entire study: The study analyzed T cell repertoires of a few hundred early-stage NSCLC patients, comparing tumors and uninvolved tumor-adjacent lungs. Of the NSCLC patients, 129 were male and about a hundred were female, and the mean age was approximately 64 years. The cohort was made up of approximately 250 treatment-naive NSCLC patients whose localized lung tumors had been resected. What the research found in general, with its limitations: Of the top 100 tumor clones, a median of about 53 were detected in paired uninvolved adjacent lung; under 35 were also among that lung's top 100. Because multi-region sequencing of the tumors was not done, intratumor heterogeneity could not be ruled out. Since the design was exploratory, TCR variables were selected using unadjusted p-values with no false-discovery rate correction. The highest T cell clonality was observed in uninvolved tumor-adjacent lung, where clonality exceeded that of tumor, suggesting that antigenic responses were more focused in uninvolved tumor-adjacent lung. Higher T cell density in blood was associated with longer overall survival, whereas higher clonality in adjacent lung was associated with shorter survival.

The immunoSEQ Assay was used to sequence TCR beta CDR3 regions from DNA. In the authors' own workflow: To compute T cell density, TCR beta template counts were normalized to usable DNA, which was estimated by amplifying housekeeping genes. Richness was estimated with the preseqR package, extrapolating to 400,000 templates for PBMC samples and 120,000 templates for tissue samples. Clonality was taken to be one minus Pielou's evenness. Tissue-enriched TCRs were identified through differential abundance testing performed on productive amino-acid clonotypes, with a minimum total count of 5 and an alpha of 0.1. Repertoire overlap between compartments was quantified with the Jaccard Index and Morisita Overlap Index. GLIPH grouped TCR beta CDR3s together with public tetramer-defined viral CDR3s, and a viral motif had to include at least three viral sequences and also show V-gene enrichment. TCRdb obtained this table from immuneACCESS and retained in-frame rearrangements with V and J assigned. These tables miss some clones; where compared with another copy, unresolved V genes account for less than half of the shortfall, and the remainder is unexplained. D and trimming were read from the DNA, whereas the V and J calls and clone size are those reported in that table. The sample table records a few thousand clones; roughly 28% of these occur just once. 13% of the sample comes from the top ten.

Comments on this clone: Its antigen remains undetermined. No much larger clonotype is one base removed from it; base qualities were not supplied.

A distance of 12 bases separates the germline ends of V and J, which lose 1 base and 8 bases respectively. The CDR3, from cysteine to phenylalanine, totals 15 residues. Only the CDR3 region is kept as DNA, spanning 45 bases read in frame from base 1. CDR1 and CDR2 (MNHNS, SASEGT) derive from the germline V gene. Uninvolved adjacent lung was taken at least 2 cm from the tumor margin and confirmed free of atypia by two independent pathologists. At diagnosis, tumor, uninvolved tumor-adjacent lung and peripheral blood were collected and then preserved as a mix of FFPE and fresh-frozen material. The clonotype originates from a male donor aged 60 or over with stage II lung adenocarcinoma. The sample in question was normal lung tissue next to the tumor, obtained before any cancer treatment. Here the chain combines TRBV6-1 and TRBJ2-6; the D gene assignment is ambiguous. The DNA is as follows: TGTGCCAGCAGTGAAGTTGATGGGTTACCCAACGTCCTGACTTTC. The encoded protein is CASSEVDGLPNVLTF.